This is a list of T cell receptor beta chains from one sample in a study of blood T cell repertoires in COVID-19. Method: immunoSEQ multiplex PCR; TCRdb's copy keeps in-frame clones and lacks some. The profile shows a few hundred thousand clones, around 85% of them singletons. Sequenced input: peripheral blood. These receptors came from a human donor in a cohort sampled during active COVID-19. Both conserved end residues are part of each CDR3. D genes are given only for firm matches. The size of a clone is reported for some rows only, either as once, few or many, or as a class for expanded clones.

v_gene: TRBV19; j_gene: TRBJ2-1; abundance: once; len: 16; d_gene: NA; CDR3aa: CASSIEAASSYNEQFF; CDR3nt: TGTGCCAGTAGTATAGAGGCGGCGAGCTCCTACAATGAGCAGTTCTTC
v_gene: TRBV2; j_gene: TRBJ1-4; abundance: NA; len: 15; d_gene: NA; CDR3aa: CASGNTGTTNEKLFF; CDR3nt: TGTGCCAGCGGCAACACAGGGACGACTAATGAAAAACTGTTTTTT
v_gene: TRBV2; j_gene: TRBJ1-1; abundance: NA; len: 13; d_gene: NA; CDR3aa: CAACPAADTEAFF; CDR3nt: TGTGCCGCCTGTCCAGCCGCGGACACTGAAGCTTTCTTT
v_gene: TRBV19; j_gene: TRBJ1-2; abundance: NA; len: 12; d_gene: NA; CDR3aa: CASRPGGYGYTF; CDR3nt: TGTGCCAGTAGGCCGGGGGGCTATGGCTACACCTTC
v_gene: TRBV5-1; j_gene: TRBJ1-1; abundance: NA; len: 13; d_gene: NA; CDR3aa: CASSFNRDTEAFF; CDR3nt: TGCGCCAGCAGCTTCAACAGGGACACTGAAGCTTTCTTT
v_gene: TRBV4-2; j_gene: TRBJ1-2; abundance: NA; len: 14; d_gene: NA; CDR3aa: CASSPPVLSYGYTF; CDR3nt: TGTGCCAGCAGCCCCCCTGTTTTGTCTTATGGCTACACCTTC
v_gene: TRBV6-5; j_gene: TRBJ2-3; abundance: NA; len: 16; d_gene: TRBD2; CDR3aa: CASSYSSGKTTDTQYF; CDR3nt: TGTGCCAGCAGTTACTCGAGCGGGAAGACGACAGATACGCAGTATTTT
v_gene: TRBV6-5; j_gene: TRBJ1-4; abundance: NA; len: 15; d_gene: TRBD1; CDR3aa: CATSRGPLGSEKLFF; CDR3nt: TGTGCCACCTCCAGGGGGCCCCTGGGGAGCGAAAAACTGTTTTTT
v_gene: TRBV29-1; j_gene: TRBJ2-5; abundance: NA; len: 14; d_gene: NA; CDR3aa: CSVSFAQGGETQYF; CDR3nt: TGCAGCGTTAGTTTCGCTCAGGGGGGAGAGACCCAGTACTTC
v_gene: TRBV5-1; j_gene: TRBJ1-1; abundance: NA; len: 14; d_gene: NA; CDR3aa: CASSPRTVNTEAFF; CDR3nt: TGCGCCAGCAGCCCCCGGACAGTTAACACTGAAGCTTTCTTT
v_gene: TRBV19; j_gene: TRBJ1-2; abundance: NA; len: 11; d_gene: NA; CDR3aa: CASKWSYGYTF; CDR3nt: TGTGCCAGTAAATGGAGCTATGGCTACACCTTC
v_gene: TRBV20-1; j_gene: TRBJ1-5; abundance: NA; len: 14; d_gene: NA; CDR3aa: CSASRGVGNQPQHF; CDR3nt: TGCAGTGCTAGTCGGGGGGTGGGCAATCAGCCCCAGCATTTT
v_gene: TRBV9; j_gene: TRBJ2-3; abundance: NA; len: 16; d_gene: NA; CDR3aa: CASSVGGVGDTDTQYF; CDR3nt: TGTGCCAGCAGCGTAGGGGGCGTAGGTGACACAGATACGCAGTATTTT
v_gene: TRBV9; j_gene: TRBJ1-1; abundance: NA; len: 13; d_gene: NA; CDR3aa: CASSVGRGTEAFF; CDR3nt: TGTGCCAGCAGCGTAGGGAGGGGCACTGAAGCTTTCTTT
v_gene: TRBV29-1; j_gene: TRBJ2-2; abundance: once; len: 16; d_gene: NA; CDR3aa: CSAYTLWGVDTGELFF; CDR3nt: TGCAGCGCCTATACCTTGTGGGGAGTGGACACCGGGGAGCTGTTTTTT
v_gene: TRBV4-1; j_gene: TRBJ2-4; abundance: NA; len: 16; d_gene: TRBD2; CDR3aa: CASSQEEAGGPNIQYF; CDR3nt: TGCGCCAGCAGCCAAGAAGAAGCGGGGGGTCCGAACATTCAGTACTTC
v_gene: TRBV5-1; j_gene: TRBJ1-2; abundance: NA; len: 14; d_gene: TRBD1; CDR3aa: CASSLGGDRVGYTF; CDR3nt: TGCGCCAGCAGCTTGGGGGGAGACAGGGTTGGCTACACCTTC
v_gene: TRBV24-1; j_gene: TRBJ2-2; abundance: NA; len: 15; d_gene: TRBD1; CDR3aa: CATSPGGAGTGELFF; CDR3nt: TGTGCCACCAGTCCAGGGGGCGCCGGCACCGGGGAGCTGTTTTTT
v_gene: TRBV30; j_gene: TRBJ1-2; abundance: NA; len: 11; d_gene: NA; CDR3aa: CAWSVLYGYTF; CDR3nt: TGTGCCTGGAGTGTCTTATATGGCTACACCTTC
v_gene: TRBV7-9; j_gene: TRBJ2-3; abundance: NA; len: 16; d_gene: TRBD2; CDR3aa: CASSLNRAGGQNTQYF; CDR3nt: TGTGCCAGCAGCTTAAATCGGGCGGGGGGGCAAAATACGCAGTATTTT
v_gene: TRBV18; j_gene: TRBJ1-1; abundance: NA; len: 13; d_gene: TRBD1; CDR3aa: CASSSYRGTEAFF; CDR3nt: TGTGCCAGCTCATCTTACAGGGGCACTGAAGCTTTCTTT
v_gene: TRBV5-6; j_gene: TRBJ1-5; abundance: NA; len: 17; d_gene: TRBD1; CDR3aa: CASSFTTGGDSNQPQHF; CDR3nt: TGTGCCAGCAGCTTTACGACAGGGGGGGATAGCAATCAGCCCCAGCATTTT
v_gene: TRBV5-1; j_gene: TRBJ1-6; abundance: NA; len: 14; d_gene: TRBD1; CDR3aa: CASSYTGVFSPLHF; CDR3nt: TGCGCCAGCAGCTATACAGGGGTTTTTTCACCCCTCCACTTT
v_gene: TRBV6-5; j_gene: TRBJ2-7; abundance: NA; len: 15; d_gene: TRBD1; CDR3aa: CASSRPTGEGNEQYF; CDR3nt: TGTGCCAGCAGTCGCCCAACAGGGGAAGGGAACGAGCAGTACTTC
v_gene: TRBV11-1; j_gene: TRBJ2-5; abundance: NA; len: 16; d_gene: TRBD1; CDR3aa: CASSYGDRGLQETQYF; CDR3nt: TGTGCCAGCAGCTACGGGGACAGGGGCCTACAAGAGACCCAGTACTTC
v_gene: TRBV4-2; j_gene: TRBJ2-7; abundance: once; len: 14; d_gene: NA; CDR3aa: CASSQSGTNYEQYF; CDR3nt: TGTGCCAGCAGCCAATCCGGGACAAACTACGAGCAGTACTTC
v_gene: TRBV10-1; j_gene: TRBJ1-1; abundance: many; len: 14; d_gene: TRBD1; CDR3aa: CASSGTGGYTEAFF; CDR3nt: TGCGCCAGCAGTGGGACAGGGGGCTACACTGAAGCTTTCTTT
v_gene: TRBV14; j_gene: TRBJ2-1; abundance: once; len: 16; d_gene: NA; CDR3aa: CASSQDIGEGDNEQFF; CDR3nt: TGTGCCAGCAGCCAAGATATCGGTGAGGGAGACAATGAGCAGTTCTTC
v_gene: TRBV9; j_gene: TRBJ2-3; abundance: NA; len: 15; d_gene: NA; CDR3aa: CASSVAGLKQDTQYF; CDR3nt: TGTGCCAGCAGCGTAGCGGGACTTAAGCAAGATACGCAGTATTTT
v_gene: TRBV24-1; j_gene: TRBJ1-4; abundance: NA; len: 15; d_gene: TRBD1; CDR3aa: CATSGWDSGVEKLFF; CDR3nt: TGTGCCACCAGTGGTTGGGACAGTGGGGTTGAAAAACTGTTTTTT
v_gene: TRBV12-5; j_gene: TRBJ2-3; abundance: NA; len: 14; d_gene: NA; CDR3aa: CASGLGNRVDTQYF; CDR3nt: TGTGCTAGTGGTTTGGGCAACAGGGTCGATACGCAGTATTTT
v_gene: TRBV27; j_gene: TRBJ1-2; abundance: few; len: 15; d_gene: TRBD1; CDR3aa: CASSPPGQRIYGYTF; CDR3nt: TGTGCCAGCAGTCCGCCGGGACAGAGAATCTATGGCTACACCTTC
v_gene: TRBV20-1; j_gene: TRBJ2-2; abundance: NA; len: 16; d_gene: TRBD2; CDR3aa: CSASRLAGGVTGELFF; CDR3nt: TGCAGTGCTAGTCGGCTAGCGGGGGGTGTCACCGGGGAGCTGTTTTTT
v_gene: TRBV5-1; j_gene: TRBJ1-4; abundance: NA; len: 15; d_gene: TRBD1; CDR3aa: CASTLRGTGDEKLFF; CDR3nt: TGCGCCAGCACTCTCCGTGGGACAGGGGATGAAAAACTGTTTTTT
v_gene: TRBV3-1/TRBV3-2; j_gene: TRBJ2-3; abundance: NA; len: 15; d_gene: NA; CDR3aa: CASSRIGPHTDTQYF; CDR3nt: TGTGCCAGCAGCCGCATTGGCCCCCACACAGATACGCAGTATTTT
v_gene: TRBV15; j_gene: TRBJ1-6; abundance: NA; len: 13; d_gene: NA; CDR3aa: CATSRATSSPLHF; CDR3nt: TGTGCCACCAGCAGAGCTACCTCTTCACCCCTCCACTTT
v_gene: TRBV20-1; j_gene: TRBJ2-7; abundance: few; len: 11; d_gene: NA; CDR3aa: CSDRGGREQYF; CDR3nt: TGCAGTGACAGGGGGGGACGCGAGCAGTACTTC
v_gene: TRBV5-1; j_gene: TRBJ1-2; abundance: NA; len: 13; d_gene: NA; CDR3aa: CASSFTGLSGYTF; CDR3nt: TGCGCCAGCAGTTTCACAGGGCTTAGTGGCTACACCTTC
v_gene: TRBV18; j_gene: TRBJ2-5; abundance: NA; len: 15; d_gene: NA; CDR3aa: CASSPPGSLKETQYF; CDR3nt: TGTGCCAGCTCACCACCGGGTAGCTTGAAAGAGACCCAGTACTTC
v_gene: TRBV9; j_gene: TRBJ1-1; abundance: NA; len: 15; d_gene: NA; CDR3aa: CASSVGVGRDTEAFF; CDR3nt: TGTGCCAGCAGCGTAGGAGTTGGGCGGGACACTGAAGCTTTCTTT
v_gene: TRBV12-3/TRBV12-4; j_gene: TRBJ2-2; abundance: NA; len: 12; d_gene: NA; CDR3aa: CASRYPTGELFF; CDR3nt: TGTGCCAGCAGGTATCCCACCGGGGAGCTGTTTTTT
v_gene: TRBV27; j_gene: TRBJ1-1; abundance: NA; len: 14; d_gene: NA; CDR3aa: CASSPWAGNTEAFF; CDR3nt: TGTGCCAGCAGCCCATGGGCTGGGAACACTGAAGCTTTCTTT
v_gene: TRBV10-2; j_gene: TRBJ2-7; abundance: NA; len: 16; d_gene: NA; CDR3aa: CASREFGGLSSYEQYF; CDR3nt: TGCGCCAGCAGGGAGTTCGGGGGACTGAGCTCCTACGAGCAGTACTTC
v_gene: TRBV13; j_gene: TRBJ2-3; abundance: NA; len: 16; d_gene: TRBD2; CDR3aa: CASSLFSGGATDTQYF; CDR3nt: TGTGCCAGCAGCTTATTTAGCGGGGGGGCCACAGATACGCAGTATTTT
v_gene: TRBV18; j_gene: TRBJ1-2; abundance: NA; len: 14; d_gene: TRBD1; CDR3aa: CASSPGQGADGYTF; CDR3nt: TGTGCCAGCTCGCCCGGACAGGGGGCCGATGGCTACACCTTC
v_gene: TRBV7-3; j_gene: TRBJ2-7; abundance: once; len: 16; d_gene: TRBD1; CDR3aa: CASSLSGQGAIYEQYF; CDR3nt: TGTGCCAGCAGCTTATCCGGACAGGGGGCAATATACGAGCAGTACTTC
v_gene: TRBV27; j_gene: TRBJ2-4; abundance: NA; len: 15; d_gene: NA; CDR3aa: CASSLLAGEKGIQYF; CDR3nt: TGTGCCAGCAGTTTATTGGCAGGGGAAAAAGGTATTCAGTACTTC
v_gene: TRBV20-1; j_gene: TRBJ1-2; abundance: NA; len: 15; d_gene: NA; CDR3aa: CSASQGLLINYGYTF; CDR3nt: TGCAGTGCCAGTCAGGGCCTACTAATTAACTATGGCTACACCTTC
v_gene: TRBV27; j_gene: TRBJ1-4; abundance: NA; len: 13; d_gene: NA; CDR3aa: CASSLQGREKLFF; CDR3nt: TGTGCCAGCAGTCTACAGGGTCGGGAAAAACTGTTTTTT
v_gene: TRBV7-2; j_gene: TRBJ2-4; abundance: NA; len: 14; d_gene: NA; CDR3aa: CASSLLATKNIQYF; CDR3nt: TGTGCCAGCAGCTTACTAGCTACCAAAAACATTCAGTACTTC
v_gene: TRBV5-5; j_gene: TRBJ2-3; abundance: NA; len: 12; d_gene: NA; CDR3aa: CASSVATDTQYF; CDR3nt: TGTGCCAGCAGTGTAGCAACAGATACGCAGTATTTT
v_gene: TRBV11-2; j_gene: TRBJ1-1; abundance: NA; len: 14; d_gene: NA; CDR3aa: CASSLAIRNTEAFF; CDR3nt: TGTGCCAGCAGCTTAGCCATCAGGAACACTGAAGCTTTCTTT
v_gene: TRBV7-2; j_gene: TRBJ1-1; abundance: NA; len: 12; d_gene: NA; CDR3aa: CASSLVRVDAFF; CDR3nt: TGTGCCAGCAGCTTAGTCAGGGTCGATGCTTTCTTT